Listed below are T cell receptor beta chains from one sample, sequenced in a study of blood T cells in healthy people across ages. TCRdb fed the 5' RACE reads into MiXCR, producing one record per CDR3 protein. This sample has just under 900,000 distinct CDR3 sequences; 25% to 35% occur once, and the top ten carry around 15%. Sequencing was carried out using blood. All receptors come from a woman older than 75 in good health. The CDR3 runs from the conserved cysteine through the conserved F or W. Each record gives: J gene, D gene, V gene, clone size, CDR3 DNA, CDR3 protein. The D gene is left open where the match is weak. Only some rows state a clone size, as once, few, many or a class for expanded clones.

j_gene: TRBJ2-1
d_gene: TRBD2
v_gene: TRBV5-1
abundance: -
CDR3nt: TGCGCCAGCAGCTCGAACCTAGCGGGAGAACACTACAATGAGCAGTTCTTC
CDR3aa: CASSSNLAGEHYNEQFF

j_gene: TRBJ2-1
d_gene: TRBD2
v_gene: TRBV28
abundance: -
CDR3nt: TGTGCCAGCAGTGTGGGTGGCGGGAGGACTCATGAGCAGTTCTTC
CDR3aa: CASSVGGGRTHEQFF

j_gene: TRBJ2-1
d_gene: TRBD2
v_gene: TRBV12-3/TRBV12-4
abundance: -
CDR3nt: TGTGCCAGCAGCATGAGCGGGGGGGCTAACAATGAGCAGTTCTTC
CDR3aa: CASSMSGGANNEQFF

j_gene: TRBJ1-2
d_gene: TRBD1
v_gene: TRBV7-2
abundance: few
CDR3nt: TGTACCAGCAGCCTGCCGGGACAGGGACAGGACACCTTC
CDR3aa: CTSSLPGQGQDTF

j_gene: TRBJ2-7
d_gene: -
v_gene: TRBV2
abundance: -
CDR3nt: TGTGCCAGCAGTGAGGACGGCGGTCCCTACGAGCAGTACTTC
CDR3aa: CASSEDGGPYEQYF

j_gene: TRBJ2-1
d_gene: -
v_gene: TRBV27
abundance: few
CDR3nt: TGTGCCAGCAGTTCTCAGGGCGCGGAGACCCAGTTCTTC
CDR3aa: CASSSQGAETQFF

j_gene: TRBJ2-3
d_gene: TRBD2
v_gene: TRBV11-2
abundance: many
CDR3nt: TGTGCCAGCAGCTTAGGGACTAGGTCAGATACGCAGTATTTT
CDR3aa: CASSLGTRSDTQYF

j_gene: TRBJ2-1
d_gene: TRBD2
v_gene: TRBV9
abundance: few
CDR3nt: TGTGCCAGCAGCGTAGTTCCTAGCGGGGGGGACAATGAGCAGTTCTTC
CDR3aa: CASSVVPSGGDNEQFF

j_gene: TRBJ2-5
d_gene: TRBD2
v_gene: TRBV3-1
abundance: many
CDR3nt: TGTGCCAGCAGCGACAGCGGGGGGAAGGAGACCCAGTACTTC
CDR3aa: CASSDSGGKETQYF

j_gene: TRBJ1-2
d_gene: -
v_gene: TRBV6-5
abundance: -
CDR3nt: TGTGCCAGCAGCCAGACTAGGGCCGCTTCGATGTATGGCTACACCTTC
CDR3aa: CASSQTRAASMYGYTF

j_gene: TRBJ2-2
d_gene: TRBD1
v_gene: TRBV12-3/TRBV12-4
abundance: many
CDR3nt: TGTGCCAGCAGTTTAGGGTCAGGGGGCACCGGGGAGCTGTTTTTT
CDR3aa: CASSLGSGGTGELFF

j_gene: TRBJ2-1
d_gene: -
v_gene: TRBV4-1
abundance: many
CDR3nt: TGCGCCAGCAGCCAAGCACTGGGGAGTAATGAGCAGTTCTTC
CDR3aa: CASSQALGSNEQFF

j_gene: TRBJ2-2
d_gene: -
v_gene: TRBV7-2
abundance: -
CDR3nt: TGTGCCAGCAGTGCCGGAAATTTCGTGAACACCGGGGAGCTGTTTTTT
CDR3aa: CASSAGNFVNTGELFF

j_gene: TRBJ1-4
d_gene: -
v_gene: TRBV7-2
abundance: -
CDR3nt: TGTGCCAGCAGCTTAGTGGCGGGTAGGGGGCTGTTTTTT
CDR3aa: CASSLVAGRGLFF

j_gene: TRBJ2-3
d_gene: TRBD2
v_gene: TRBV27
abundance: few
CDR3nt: TGTGCCAGCAGCCTTGGACTAGCGGTGAATACAGATACGCAGTATTTT
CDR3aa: CASSLGLAVNTDTQYF

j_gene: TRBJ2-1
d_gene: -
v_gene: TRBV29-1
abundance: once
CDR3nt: TGCAGCGCCGGGTTACAGGGGGGGAATGAGCAGTTCTTC
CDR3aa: CSAGLQGGNEQFF

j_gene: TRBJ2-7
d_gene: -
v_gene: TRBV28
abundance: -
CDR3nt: TGTGCCAGCAGTCCGAACTACGGACAGCCCGACGAGCAGTACTTC
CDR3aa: CASSPNYGQPDEQYF

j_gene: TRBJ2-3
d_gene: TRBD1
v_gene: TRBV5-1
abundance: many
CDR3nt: TGCGCCAGCAGCCCTATACAGGGGTCAGATACGCAGTATTTT
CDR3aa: CASSPIQGSDTQYF